A selection of T cell receptor beta chains follows, all from one sample in a study of metastatic and nonmetastatic thyroid tumors. With MiXCR, TCRdb reprocessed the PCR reads. The sample consists of about 92,000 clones, just under 15% of them appearing once. The sample consisted of blood. These receptors all come from a female donor with papillary thyroid cancer or a benign thyroid nodule (not recorded which). Some clones in this sample may be carry-over from other donors' samples. The conserved cysteine and the conserved F or W are not part of the CDR3 here. The order of the fields is J gene, D gene, V gene, CDR3 protein. A D gene is named only where the DNA matches it firmly.

TRBJ1-6,-,TRBV4-2,ASSDSSYNSPLH
TRBJ2-1,-,TRBV6-2/TRBV6-3,ASSYRGNEQF
TRBJ1-1,-,TRBV5-1,ASSLGSSLKDTEAF
TRBJ2-7,-,TRBV3-1,ASSQGRTTTYEQY
TRBJ1-1,-,TRBV19,ASSITGGNTEAF
TRBJ1-4,-,TRBV28,ASSLKGRSGEKLF
TRBJ1-2,-,TRBV5-1,ASSLDREYGYT
TRBJ2-7,-,TRBV18,ASSSGDYEQY
TRBJ2-7,TRBD2,TRBV4-1,ASSQEKAGPSYEQY
TRBJ1-1,-,TRBV11-2,ASSHQGGTEAF
TRBJ1-1,-,TRBV20-1,SAREARGMNTEDF
TRBJ2-7,TRBD1,TRBV2,ASSVTGDYEQY
TRBJ2-1,-,TRBV7-2,ASSSDSSYNEQF
TRBJ1-3,-,TRBV9,ASSPAGKGSGNTIY
TRBJ1-6,-,TRBV4-2,ASSQVRGGNSPLH